The clone carrying this T cell receptor beta chain was counted only a few times. The sample originates from a study of early T cells in non-severe SARS-CoV-2 infection. Overall study: It was bulk RNA from unsorted whole blood that was sequenced, and the chains were unpaired.

Separate cDNA molecules each had unique molecular identifiers attached to them. Via MiXCR, TCRdb re-called the 5' RACE reads, giving one row per CDR3 protein. The table includes about 66,000 distinct CDR3 sequences, over 8% detected once. The germline CDR1 and CDR2 sequences are KGHSH and LQKENI. The CDR3 runs to 16 residues. Trimming took off 3 bases at V and 3 bases at J, with 18 bases between the two ends. The TCR sequence derives from an adult who was a healthcare worker with PCR-confirmed SARS-CoV-2 infection or an uninfected control (not recorded which). The sequenced sample was whole blood. The chain employs TRBV18 and TRBJ2-7; D could derive from TRBD1 or TRBD2 (5 bases each). The CDR3 DNA reads as TGTGCCAGCTCACCCGGGACGGTCCGTCGGGACTACGAGCAGTACTTC. Amino acid sequence: CASSPGTVRRDYEQYF.